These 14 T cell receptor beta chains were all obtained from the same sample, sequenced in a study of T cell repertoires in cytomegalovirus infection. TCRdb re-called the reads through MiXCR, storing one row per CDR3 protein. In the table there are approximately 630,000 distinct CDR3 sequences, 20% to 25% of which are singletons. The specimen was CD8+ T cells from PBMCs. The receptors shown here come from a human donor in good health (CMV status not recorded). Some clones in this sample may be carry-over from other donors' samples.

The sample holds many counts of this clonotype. The CDR3 loop is CSVRTGANVLTF. The CDR3 DNA reads as TGCAGCGTTCGTACTGGGGCCAACGTCCTGACTTTC. V gene TRBV29-1 combines with J gene TRBJ2-6, with unresolved D. The germline CDR1 and CDR2 sequences are SQVTM and ANQGSEA. The CDR3 has 12 residues. The V gene lost 5 bases and the J gene lost 2 bases, with 4 bases spanning the gap.

This CDR3 reads CASSHVTDREFTGELFF. CDR3 bases: TGTGCCAGCAGCCACGTCACGGACAGGGAGTTCACCGGGGAGCTGTTTTTT. The rearrangement joins TRBV6-2 or TRBV6-3 to TRBJ2-2, with 8 positions matching TRBD1. This CDR3 contains 17 residues. V shed 6 bases, J shed 4 bases, and the junction held 13 bases outside the gene matches. CDR1 is MNHEY and CDR2 is SVGEGT in the germline V gene.

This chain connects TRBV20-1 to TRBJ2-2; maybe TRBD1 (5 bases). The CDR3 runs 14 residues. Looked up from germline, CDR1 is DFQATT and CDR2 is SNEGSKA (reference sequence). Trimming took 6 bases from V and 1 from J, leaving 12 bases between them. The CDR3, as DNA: TGCAGTGCCCCCGACAGAGGGAACACCGGGGAGCTGTTTTTT. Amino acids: CSAPDRGNTGELFF.

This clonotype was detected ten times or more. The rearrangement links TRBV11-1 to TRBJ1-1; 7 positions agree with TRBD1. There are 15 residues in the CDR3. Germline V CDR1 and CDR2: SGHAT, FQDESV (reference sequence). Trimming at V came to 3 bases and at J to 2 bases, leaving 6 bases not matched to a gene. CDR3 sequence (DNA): TGTGCCAGCAGCTTTCGACAGGGCGAAAACACTGAAGCTTTCTTT. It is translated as CASSFRQGENTEAFF.

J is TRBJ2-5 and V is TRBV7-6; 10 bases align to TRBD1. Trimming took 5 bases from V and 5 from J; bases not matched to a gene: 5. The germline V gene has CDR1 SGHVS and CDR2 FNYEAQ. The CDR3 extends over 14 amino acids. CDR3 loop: CASSPGTGDETQYF. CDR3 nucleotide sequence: TGTGCCAGCAGCCCAGGGACAGGGGATGAGACCCAGTACTTC.

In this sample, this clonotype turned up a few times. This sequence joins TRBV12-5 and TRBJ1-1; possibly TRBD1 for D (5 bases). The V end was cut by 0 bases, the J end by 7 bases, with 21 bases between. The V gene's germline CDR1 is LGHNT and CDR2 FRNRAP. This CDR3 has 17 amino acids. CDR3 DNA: TGTGCTAGTGGTTTGGTATTGGGCAGGGCGGGGATAATTGAAGCTTTCTTT. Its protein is CASGLVLGRAGIIEAFF.

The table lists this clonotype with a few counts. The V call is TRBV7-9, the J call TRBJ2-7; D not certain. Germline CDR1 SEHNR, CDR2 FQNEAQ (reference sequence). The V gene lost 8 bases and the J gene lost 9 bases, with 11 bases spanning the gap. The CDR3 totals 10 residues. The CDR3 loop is CASGDPGQYF. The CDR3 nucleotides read TGTGCCAGCGGAGATCCAGGGCAGTACTTC.

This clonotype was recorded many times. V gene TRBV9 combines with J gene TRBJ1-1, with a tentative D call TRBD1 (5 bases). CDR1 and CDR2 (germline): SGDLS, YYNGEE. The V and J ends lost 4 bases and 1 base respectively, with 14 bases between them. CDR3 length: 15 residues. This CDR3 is CASSPWGTPNTEAFF. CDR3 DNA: TGTGCCAGCAGCCCCTGGGGGACTCCGAACACTGAAGCTTTCTTT.

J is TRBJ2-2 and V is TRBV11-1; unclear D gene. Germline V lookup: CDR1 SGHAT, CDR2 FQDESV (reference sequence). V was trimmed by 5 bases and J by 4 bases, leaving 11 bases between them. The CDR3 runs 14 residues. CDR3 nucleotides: TGTGCCAGCAGCCATTTGATGGGCACCGGGGAGCTGTTTTTT. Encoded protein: CASSHLMGTGELFF.

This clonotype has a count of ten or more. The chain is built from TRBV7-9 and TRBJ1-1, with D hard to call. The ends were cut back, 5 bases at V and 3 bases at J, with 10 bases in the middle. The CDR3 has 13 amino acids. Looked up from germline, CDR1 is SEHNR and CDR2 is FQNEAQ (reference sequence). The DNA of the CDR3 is TGTGCCAGCAGCCCGAATCTGGACACTGAAGCTTTCTTT. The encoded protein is CASSPNLDTEAFF.

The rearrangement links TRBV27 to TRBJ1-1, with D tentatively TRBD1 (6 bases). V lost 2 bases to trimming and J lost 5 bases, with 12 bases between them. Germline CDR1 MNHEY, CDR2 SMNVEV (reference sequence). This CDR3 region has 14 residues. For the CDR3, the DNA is TGTGCCAGCAGTTTAAGTCGGGGGGCGACTGAAGCTTTCTTT. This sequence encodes CASSLSRGATEAFF.

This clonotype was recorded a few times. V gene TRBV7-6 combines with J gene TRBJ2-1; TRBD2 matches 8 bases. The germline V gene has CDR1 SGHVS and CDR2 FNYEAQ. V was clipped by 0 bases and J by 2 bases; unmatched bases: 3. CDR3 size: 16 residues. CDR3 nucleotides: TGTGCCAGCAGCTTAGCAAGCGGGGGAACCTACAATGAGCAGTTCTTC. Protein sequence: CASSLASGGTYNEQFF.

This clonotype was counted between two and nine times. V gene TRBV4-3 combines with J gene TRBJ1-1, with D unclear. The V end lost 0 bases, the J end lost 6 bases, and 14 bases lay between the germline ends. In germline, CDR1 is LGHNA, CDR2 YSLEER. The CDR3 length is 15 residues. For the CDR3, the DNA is TGCGCCAGCAGCCAAGAGATTAGGGTAAGCGCTGAAGCTTTCTTT. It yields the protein CASSQEIRVSAEAFF.

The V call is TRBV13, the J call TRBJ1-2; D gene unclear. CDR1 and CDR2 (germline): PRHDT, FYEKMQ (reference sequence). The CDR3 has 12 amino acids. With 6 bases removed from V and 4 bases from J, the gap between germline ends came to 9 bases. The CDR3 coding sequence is TGTGCCAGCAGGCCAACCAGCTATGGCTACACCTTC. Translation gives CASRPTSYGYTF.